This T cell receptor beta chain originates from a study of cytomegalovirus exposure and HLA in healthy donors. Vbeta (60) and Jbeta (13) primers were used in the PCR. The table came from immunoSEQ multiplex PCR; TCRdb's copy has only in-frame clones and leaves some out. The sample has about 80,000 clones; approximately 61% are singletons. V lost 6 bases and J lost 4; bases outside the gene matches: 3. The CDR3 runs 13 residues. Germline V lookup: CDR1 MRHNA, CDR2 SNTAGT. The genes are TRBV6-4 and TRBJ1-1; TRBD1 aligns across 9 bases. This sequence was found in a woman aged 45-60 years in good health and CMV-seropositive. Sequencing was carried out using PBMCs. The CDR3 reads CASRMTGGTEAFF. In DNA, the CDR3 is TGTGCCAGCAGGATGACAGGGGGCACTGAAGCTTTCTTT.